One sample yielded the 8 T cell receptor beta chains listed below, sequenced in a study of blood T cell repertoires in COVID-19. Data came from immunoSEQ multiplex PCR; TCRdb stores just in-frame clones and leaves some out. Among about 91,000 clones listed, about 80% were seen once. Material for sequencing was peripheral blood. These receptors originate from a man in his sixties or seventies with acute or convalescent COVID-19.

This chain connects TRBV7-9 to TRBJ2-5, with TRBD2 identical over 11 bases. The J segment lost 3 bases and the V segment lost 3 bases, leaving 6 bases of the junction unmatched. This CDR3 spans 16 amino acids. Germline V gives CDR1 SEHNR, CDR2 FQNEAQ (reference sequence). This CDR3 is CASSLGVLAGEETQYF. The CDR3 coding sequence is TGTGCCAGCAGCTTGGGTGTACTAGCGGGAGAAGAGACCCAGTACTTC.

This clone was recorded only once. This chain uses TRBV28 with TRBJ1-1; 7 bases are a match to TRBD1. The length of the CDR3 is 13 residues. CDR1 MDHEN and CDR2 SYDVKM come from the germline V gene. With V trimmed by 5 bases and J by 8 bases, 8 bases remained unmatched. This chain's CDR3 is CASSAYRTGEAFF. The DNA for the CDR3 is TGTGCCAGCAGTGCCTACCGGACAGGAGAAGCTTTCTTT.

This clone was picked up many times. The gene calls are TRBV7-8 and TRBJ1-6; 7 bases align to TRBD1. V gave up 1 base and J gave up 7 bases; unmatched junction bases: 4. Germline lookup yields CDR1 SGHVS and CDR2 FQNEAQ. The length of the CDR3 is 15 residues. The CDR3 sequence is CASSLGQGGNSPLHF. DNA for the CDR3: TGTGCCAGCAGCTTAGGGCAGGGGGGCAATTCACCCCTCCACTTT.

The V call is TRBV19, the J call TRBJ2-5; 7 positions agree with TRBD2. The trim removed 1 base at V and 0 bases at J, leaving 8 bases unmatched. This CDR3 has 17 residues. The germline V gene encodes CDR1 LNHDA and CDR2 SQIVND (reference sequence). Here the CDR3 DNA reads TGTGCCAGTAGTATAGTGCGGGGGTTTGGGGACCAAGAGACCCAGTACTTC. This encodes CASSIVRGFGDQETQYF.

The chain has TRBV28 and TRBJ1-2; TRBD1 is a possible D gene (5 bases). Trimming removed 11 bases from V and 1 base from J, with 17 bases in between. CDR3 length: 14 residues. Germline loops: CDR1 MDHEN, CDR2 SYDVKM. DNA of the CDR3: TGTGCCGCCAGTGCGGCGGGGGGTAACTATGGCTACACCTTC. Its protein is CAASAAGGNYGYTF.

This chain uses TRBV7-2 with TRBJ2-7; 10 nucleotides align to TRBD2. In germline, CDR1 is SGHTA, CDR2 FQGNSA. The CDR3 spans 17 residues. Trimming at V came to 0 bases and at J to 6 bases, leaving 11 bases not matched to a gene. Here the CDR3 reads CASSLAHLAGASGEQYF. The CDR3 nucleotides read TGTGCCAGCAGCTTAGCGCACCTAGCGGGAGCATCCGGCGAGCAGTACTTC. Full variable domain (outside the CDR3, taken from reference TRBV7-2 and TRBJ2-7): GAGVSQSPSNKVTEKGKDVELRCDPISGHTALYWYRQSLGQGLEFLIYFQGNSAPDKSGLPSDRFSAERTGGSVSTLTIQRTQQEDSAVYLCASSLAHLAGASGEQYFGPGTRLTVT.

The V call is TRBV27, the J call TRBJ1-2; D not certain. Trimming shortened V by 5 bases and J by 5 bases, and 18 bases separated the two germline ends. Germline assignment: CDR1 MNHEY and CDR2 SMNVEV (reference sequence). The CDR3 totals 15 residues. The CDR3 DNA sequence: TGTGCCAGCAGTCCGACCCCTCCCGGCGGGTATGGCTACACCTTC. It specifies CASSPTPPGGYGYTF.

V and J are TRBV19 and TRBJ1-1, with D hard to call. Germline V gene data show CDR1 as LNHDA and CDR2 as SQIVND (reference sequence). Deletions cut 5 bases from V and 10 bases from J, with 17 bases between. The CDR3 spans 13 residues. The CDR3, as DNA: TGTGCCAGTAGTCCCGAGAGGAGGGAGACAGCTTTCTTT. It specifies CASSPERRETAFF.